These 17 T cell receptor beta chains originate from one sample sequenced in a study of T cells in localized non-small cell lung cancer. Assay: immunoSEQ multiplex PCR; the TCRdb copy retains only in-frame clones and omits some. The profile covers 45,000 to 55,000 clones, with approximately 90% appearing a single time and 15% to 20% taken by the ten largest. The sequencing here drew on peripheral blood, taken before any cancer treatment. These receptors came from a male donor older than 55 with stage III squamous cell lung carcinoma.

The chain carries TRBV2 and TRBJ1-5, with a tentative D call TRBD1 (5 bases). Germline V gives CDR1 SNHLY, CDR2 FYNNEI. This CDR3 comprises 14 residues. Deletions cut 7 bases from V and 1 base from J, with 11 bases between. DNA of the CDR3: TGTGCCAGCACCCCTCAGGGCAGCAATCAGCCCCAGCATTTT. It specifies CASTPQGSNQPQHF.

This clone was detected once. The chain combines TRBV5-1 with TRBJ2-2; 7 nucleotides agree with TRBD2. Germline loops: CDR1 SGHRS, CDR2 YFSETQ. The CDR3 covers 15 residues. Germline trimming cut 4 bases from V and 3 bases from J; bases unmatched to any gene: 6. CDR3 amino acids: CASSLSGPDTGELFF. In DNA, the CDR3 is TGCGCCAGCAGCCTTAGCGGGCCTGACACCGGGGAGCTGTTTTTT.

CDR3 in DNA: TGTGCCAGCAGTTCTCAGACAGACACAGATACGCAGTATTTT. Translating it yields CASSSQTDTDTQYF. The chain uses TRBV6-5 and TRBJ2-3; TRBD1 might be the D (5 bases). Germline CDR1 reads MNHEY; CDR2 reads SVGAGI. V lost 4 bases and J 2 bases, leaving 10 bases between the germline ends. CDR3 length equals 14 residues.

This clone came up once. This chain joins TRBV2 and TRBJ2-2, with D possibly TRBD1 on 5 matching bases. CDR1 SNHLY and CDR2 FYNNEI come from the germline V gene. V was pared by 5 bases and J by 4 bases, with 14 bases between. This CDR3 region has 15 residues. This CDR3 is CASSPTVLSTGELFF. The CDR3 nucleotides read TGTGCCAGCAGTCCGACAGTCCTCTCCACCGGGGAGCTGTTTTTT.

This clone has only a few counts. This chain links TRBV28 with TRBJ1-5; 8 positions match TRBD1. The germline gives CDR1 MDHEN, CDR2 SYDVKM. The V and J ends lost 6 bases and 5 bases, in that order; junction bases with no gene match: 12. The CDR3 is 16 residues long. CDR3 nucleotides: TGTGCCAGCAGCTCGTACCAGACAGGGGAGCATCAGCCCCAGCATTTT. Translating it yields CASSSYQTGEHQPQHF.

The table lists this clone with a few counts. V usage is TRBV10-3 and J usage is TRBJ1-3; no firm D call. V was clipped by 4 bases and J by 0 bases, with 10 bases between them. CDR3 length: 15 residues. CDR1 and CDR2 from the germline V gene are ENHRY and SYGVKD. CDR3 in amino acids: CAISVKGTSGNTIYF. The CDR3 coding sequence is TGTGCCATCAGTGTCAAGGGAACCTCTGGAAACACCATATATTTT.

The chain is built from TRBV5-6 and TRBJ2-5, with D uncertain. CDR1 and CDR2 from the germline V gene are SGHDT and YYEEEE. V dropped 4 bases and J dropped 3 bases, with 4 bases sitting between them. The CDR3 runs to 11 residues. DNA for the CDR3: TGTGCCAGCAGCCGGGAAGAGACCCAGTACTTC. It codes for CASSREETQYF.

This rearrangement joins TRBV9 to TRBJ2-3, with D possibly TRBD1 on 5 matching bases. The V end lost 5 bases, the J end lost 0 bases, and 10 bases lay between the germline ends. The germline CDR1 and CDR2 sequences are SGDLS and YYNGEE. The CDR3 spans 14 residues. The CDR3 reads CASSLGLSTDTQYF. The CDR3, as DNA: TGTGCCAGCAGTCTGGGGCTGAGCACAGATACGCAGTATTTT.

The rearrangement links TRBV7-2 to TRBJ2-7; D gene uncertain. V was clipped by 1 base and J by 2 bases, with 3 bases between them. Germline CDR1 and CDR2: SGHTA and FQGNSA. This CDR3 contains 12 residues. In nucleotides, the CDR3 is TGTGCCAGCAGCTTAGACACCTACGAGCAGTACTTC. Protein: CASSLDTYEQYF.

V and J are TRBV5-4 and TRBJ1-3; no reliable D call. V dropped 4 bases and J dropped 0 bases, with 8 bases sitting between them. Germline V gives CDR1 SGHNT, CDR2 YYREEE (reference sequence). The CDR3 has 14 amino acids. DNA for the CDR3: TGTGCCAGCAGCCCCGGGCACTCTGGAAACACCATATATTTT. Residues: CASSPGHSGNTIYF.

The rearrangement uses TRBV28 and TRBJ1-2, with D possibly matching TRBD1 (5 bases). Germline lookup yields CDR1 MDHEN and CDR2 SYDVKM. The V end lost 5 bases, the J end lost 4 bases, and 8 bases lay between the germline ends. CDR3 length: 12 residues. The CDR3 DNA reads TGTGCCAGCAGTCAGGGAACCTATGGCTACACCTTC. Translated: CASSQGTYGYTF.

The V call is TRBV9, the J call TRBJ2-7; D perhaps matches TRBD2 (5 bases). The V end lost 2 bases, the J end lost 1 base, and 13 bases lay between the germline ends. From germline, CDR1 is SGDLS and CDR2 YYNGEE. This CDR3 is built from 15 residues. The CDR3 nucleotides are TGTGCCAGCAGCGTGACGGACTCCAATTCCTACGAGCAGTACTTC. This translates into CASSVTDSNSYEQYF.

Here the CDR3 reads CASSGTPEETQYF. The CDR3 DNA is TGCGCCAGCAGCGGGACACCTGAAGAGACCCAGTACTTC. The rearrangement uses TRBV5-1 and TRBJ2-5; D perhaps matches TRBD1 (6 bases). The CDR3 loop spans 13 amino acids. Germline V gives CDR1 SGHRS, CDR2 YFSETQ. V dropped 4 bases and J dropped 3 bases, with 10 bases sitting between them.

This clone was detected once. J is TRBJ2-2 and V is TRBV6-5; possible D gene TRBD1, 7 bases. Germline-derived CDR1 and CDR2 are MNHEY and SVGAGI. This CDR3 contains 14 residues. The ends were cut back, 1 base at V and 7 bases at J, with 10 bases in the middle. The CDR3 DNA is TGTGCCAGCAGTTACTTCAGGGGGGACGGGGAGCTGTTTTTT. Encoded protein: CASSYFRGDGELFF.

DNA of the CDR3: TGTGCCAGCAGTGACCCGGGGACCACCTACAATGAGCAGTTCTTC. Protein sequence: CASSDPGTTYNEQFF. This chain connects TRBV27 to TRBJ2-1, with D possibly being TRBD1 or TRBD2 (5 bases each). V lost 5 bases, J lost 2 bases, and 13 bases lay in between. The germline V gene encodes CDR1 MNHEY and CDR2 SMNVEV (reference sequence). The CDR3 sequence is 15 residues long.

This chain joins TRBV4-3 and TRBJ2-2; 7 positions agree with TRBD1. Losses at the gene ends were 5 bases for V and 2 bases for J; bases not matched to a gene: 14. CDR3 size: 18 residues. Germline values: CDR1 LGHNA, CDR2 YSLEER. In DNA form, the CDR3 reads TGCGCCAGCAGCACTCACATTGTCGGGACAGACAACACCGGGGAGCTGTTTTTT. Its protein is CASSTHIVGTDNTGELFF.

The chain is built from TRBV12-5 and TRBJ2-5; D gene unclear. The CDR3 sequence is 13 residues long. V was pared by 11 bases and J by 5 bases, with 18 bases between. The germline V gene has CDR1 LGHNT and CDR2 FRNRAP. DNA of the CDR3: TGTGCTTCCAGCCCGTCTATGGGGGAGACCCAGTACTTC. Protein sequence: CASSPSMGETQYF.